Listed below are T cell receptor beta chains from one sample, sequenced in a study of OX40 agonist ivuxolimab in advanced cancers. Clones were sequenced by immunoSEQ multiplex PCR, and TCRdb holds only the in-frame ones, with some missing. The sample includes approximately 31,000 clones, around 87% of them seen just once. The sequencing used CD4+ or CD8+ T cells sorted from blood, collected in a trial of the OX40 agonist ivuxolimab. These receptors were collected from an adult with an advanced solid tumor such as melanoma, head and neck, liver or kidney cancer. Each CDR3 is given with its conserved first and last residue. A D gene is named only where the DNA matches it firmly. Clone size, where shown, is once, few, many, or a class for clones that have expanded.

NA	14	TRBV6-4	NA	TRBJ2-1	CASSPSYRDNEQFF	TGTGCCAGCAGCCCCTCATACCGGGACAATGAGCAGTTCTTC
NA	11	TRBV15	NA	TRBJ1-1	CATGENTEAFF	TGTGCCACCGGGGAGAACACTGAAGCTTTCTTT
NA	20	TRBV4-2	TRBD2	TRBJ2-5	CASSQDSWTSGITPGETQYF	TGTGCCAGCAGCCAAGATTCCTGGACTAGCGGGATAACCCCCGGGGAGACCCAGTACTTC
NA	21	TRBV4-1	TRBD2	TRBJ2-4	CASSQETVGLAGAGAKNIQYF	TGCGCCAGCAGCCAAGAAACCGTGGGACTAGCGGGAGCGGGGGCCAAAAACATTCAGTACTTC
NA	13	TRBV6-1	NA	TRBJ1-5	CASSPTGNQPQHF	TGTGCCAGCAGTCCTACCGGCAATCAGCCCCAGCATTTT
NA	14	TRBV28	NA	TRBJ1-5	CASTPPFPNQPQHF	TGTGCCAGCACTCCACCTTTTCCCAATCAGCCCCAGCATTTT
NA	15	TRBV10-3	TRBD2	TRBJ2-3	CAINFSGSWSDTQYF	TGTGCCATCAATTTTAGCGGGAGTTGGTCTGATACGCAGTATTTT
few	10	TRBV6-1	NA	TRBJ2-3	CASRGNTQYF	TGTGCCAGCAGGGGGAATACGCAGTATTTT
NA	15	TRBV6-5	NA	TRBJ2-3	CASSYQHSSADTQYF	TGTGCCAGCAGTTACCAGCATTCCTCGGCGGATACGCAGTATTTT
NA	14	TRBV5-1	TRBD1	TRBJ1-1	CASSLTGVDTEAFF	TGCGCCAGCAGCTTGACAGGGGTGGACACTGAAGCTTTCTTT
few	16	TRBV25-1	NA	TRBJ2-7	CASSESGGGKSYEQYF	TGTGCCAGCAGTGAATCCGGGGGCGGGAAATCCTACGAGCAGTACTTC
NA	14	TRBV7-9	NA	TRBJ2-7	CASSPRGQAYEQYF	TGTGCCAGCAGCCCTCGCGGCCAGGCCTACGAGCAGTACTTC
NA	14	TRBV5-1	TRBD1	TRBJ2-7	CASARGEGAYEQYF	TGCGCCAGCGCCAGAGGAGAGGGGGCGTACGAGCAGTACTTC
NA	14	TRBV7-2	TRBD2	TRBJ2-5	CASALGLAAETQYF	TGTGCCAGCGCTCTGGGACTAGCGGCCGAGACCCAGTACTTC
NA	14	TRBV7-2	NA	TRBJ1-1	CASSFSRMNTEAFF	TGTGCCAGCAGCTTTTCGAGGATGAACACTGAAGCTTTCTTT
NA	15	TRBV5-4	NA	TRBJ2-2	CASQSGIPNTGELFF	TGTGCCAGCCAATCAGGGATCCCGAACACCGGGGAGCTGTTTTTT
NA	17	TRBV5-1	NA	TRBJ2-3	CASSFSRDHLKTDTQYF	TGCGCCAGCAGCTTTTCTAGGGACCACCTGAAGACAGATACGCAGTATTTT
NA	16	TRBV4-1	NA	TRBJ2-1	CASSQPRLVANNEQFF	TGCGCCAGCAGCCAACCTCGGTTAGTGGCGAACAATGAGCAGTTCTTC
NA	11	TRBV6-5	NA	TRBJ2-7	CASSSYYEQYF	TGTGCCAGCAGTTCTTACTACGAGCAGTACTTC
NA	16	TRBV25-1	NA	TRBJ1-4	CASSDYRDSPYEKLFF	TGTGCCAGCAGTGATTACAGGGATTCCCCCTATGAAAAACTGTTTTTT
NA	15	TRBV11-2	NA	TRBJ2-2	CASSSDGIYTGELFF	TGTGCCAGCAGCTCAGACGGAATCTACACCGGGGAGCTGTTTTTT
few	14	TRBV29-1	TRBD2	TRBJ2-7	CSVELRGDRGEQYF	TGCAGCGTTGAGCTACGGGGGGACCGAGGGGAGCAGTACTTC
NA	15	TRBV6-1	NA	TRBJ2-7	CASSEAGRGVYEQYF	TGTGCCAGCAGTGAAGCAGGGAGAGGGGTCTACGAGCAGTACTTC
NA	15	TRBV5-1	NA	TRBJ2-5	CASRPGLPGRETQYF	TGCGCCAGCAGACCTGGACTCCCAGGGCGGGAGACCCAGTACTTC
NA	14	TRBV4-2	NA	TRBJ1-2	CASSQDHLVGGYTF	TGTGCCAGCAGCCAGGACCACTTGGTGGGCGGCTACACCTTC
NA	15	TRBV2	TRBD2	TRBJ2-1	CASSRTSGRGTEQFF	TGTGCCAGCAGCAGGACTAGCGGGAGGGGCACTGAGCAGTTCTTC
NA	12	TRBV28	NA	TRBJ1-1	CASSPLNTEAFF	TGTGCCAGCAGTCCGTTGAACACTGAAGCTTTCTTT
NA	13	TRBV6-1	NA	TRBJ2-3	CASSIPDTDTQYF	TGTGCCAGCAGTATTCCAGACACAGATACGCAGTATTTT
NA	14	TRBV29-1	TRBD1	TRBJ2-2	CSVRQGWNTGELFF	TGCAGCGTCAGACAGGGATGGAACACCGGGGAGCTGTTTTTT
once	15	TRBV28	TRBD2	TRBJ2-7	CASSLLTSGSYEQYF	TGTGCCAGCAGTTTACTCACTAGCGGGAGCTACGAGCAGTACTTC
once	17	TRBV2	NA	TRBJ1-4	CASSDTQWLGLDEKLFF	TGTGCCAGCAGTGACACCCAGTGGCTGGGCTTGGATGAAAAACTGTTTTTT
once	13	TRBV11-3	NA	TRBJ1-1	CASSLESNTEAFF	TGTGCCAGCAGCTTAGAGTCGAACACTGAAGCTTTCTTT
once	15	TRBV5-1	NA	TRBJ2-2	CASSLDLARTGELFF	TGCGCCAGCAGCTTGGATCTAGCCCGCACCGGGGAGCTGTTTTTT
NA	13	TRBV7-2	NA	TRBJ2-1	CASSQRRAGREFF	TGTGCCAGCAGCCAAAGGAGGGCAGGGCGGGAGTTCTTC
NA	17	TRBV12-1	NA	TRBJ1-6	CNAPALGTPGQPSPLHF	TGTAATGCACCAGCTTTAGGAACGCCGGGACAGCCTTCACCCCTCCACTTT
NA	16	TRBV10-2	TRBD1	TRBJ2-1	CATYHGGQGSYNEQFF	TGCGCCACCTACCACGGGGGACAGGGGTCCTACAATGAGCAGTTCTTC
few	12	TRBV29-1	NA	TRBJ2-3	CSVGSGSDTQYF	TGCAGCGTTGGGAGCGGGTCAGATACGCAGTATTTT
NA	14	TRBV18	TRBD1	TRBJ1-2	CASSLGTGEDGYTF	TGTGCCAGCTCACTTGGGACAGGGGAAGACGGCTACACCTTC
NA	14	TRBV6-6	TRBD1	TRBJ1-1	CASSTGQGNTEAFF	TGTGCCAGCAGTACGGGACAGGGAAATACTGAAGCTTTCTTT
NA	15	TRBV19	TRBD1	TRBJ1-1	CASSPGQGGRTEAFF	TGTGCCAGTAGCCCGGGACAGGGCGGACGCACTGAAGCTTTCTTT
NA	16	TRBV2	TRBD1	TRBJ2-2	CASSEAAGGNTGELFF	TGTGCCAGCAGTGAAGCGGCAGGGGGCAACACCGGGGAGCTGTTTTTT
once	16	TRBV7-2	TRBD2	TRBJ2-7	CASSLVGLAGAYEQYF	TGTGCCAGCAGCTTGGTAGGACTAGCGGGAGCCTACGAGCAGTACTTC
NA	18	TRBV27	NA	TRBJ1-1	CASSPNPIRDGANTEAFF	TGTGCCAGCAGTCCGAATCCAATCAGGGATGGGGCGAACACTGAAGCTTTCTTT
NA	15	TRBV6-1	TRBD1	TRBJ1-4	CASSKTGQGDEKLFF	TGTGCCAGCAGTAAGACAGGCCAGGGGGATGAAAAACTGTTTTTT
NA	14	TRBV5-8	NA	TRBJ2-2	CASSLGQEAGELFF	TGTGCCAGCAGCTTGGGGCAGGAGGCCGGGGAGCTGTTTTTT
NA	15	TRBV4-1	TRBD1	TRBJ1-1	CASSQAYRGRFEAFF	TGCGCCAGCAGCCAAGCCTACAGGGGGCGTTTTGAAGCTTTCTTT
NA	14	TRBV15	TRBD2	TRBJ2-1	CATSRAGTRGEQFF	TGTGCCACCAGCAGAGCCGGGACTAGGGGTGAGCAGTTCTTC